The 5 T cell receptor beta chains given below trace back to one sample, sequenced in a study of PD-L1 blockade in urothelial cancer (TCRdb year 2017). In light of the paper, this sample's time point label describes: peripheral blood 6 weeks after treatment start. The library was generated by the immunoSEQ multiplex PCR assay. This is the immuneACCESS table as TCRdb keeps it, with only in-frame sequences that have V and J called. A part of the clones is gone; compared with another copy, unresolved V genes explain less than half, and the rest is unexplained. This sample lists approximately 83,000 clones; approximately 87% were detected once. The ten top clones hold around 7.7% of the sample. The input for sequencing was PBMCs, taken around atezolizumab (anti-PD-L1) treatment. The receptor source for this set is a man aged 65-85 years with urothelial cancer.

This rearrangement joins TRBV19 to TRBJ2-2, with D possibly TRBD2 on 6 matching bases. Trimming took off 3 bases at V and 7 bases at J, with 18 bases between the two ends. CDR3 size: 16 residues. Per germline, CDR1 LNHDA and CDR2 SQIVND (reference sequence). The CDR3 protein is CASSILRGLGDGELFF. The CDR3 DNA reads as TGTGCCAGTAGTATCCTCCGGGGACTGGGTGACGGGGAGCTGTTTTTT.

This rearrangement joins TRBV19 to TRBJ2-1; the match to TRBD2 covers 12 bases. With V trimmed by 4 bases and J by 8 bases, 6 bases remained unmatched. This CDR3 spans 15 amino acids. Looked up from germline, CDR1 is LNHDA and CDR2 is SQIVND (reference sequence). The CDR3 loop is CASSKALAGGDEQFF. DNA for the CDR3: TGTGCCAGTAGTAAGGCCCTAGCGGGAGGGGATGAGCAGTTCTTC.

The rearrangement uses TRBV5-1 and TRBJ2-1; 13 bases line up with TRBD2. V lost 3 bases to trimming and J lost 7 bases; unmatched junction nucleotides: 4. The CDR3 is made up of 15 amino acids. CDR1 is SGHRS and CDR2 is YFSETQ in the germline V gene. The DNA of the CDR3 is TGCGCCAGCAGCTCACAGACTAGCGGGAGGAATGAGCAGTTCTTC. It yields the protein CASSSQTSGRNEQFF.

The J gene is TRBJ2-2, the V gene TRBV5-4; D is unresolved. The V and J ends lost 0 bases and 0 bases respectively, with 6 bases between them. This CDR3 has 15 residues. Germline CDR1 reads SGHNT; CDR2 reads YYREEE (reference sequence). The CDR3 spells CASSLELTNTGELFF. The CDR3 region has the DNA TGTGCCAGCAGCTTGGAGCTCACGAACACCGGGGAGCTGTTTTTT.

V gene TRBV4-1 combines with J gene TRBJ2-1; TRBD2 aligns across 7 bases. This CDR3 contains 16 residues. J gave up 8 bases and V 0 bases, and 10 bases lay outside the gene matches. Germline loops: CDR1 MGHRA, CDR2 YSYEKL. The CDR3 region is CASSQDWGGKGDEQFF. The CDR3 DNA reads TGCGCCAGCAGCCAAGATTGGGGGGGGAAAGGAGATGAGCAGTTCTTC.